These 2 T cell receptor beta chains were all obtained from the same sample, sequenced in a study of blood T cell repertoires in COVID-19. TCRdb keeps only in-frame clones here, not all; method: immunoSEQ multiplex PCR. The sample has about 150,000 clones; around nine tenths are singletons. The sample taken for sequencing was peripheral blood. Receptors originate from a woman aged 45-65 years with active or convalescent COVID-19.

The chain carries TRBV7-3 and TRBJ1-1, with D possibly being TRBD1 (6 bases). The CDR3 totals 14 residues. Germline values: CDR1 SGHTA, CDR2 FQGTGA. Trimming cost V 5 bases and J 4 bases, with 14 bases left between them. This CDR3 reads CASSVSGESTEAFF. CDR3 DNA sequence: TGTGCCAGCAGCGTCTCAGGGGAGAGCACTGAAGCTTTCTTT.

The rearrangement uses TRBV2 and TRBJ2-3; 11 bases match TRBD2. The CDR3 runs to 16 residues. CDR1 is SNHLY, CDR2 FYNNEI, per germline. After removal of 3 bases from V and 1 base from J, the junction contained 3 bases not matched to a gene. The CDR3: CASSEGLAVRTDTQYF. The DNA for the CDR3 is TGTGCCAGCAGTGAGGGACTAGCGGTTCGCACAGATACGCAGTATTTT.